This entry lists 20 T cell receptor beta chains sequenced from one sample in a study of early T cells in non-severe SARS-CoV-2 infection. TCRdb fed the 5' RACE reads into MiXCR, producing one record per CDR3 protein. The sample carries about 90,000 distinct CDR3 sequences, approximately 12% recorded once. Sequenced material: whole blood, taken at baseline. Receptor source: an adult who was a healthcare worker with PCR-confirmed SARS-CoV-2 infection or an uninfected control (not recorded which).

The CDR3 region has the DNA TGTGCCAGCAGCCCCGGACCGGCCCAAGGAAACACCATATATTTT. Translating gives CASSPGPAQGNTIYF. The chain combines TRBV12-3 or TRBV12-4 with TRBJ1-3; D is uncertain. CDR3 size: 15 residues. V lost 6 bases and J 4 bases, leaving 16 bases between the germline ends.

V and J are TRBV7-3 and TRBJ1-1; perhaps TRBD1 as D (6 bases). The CDR3 length is 12 residues. V lost 5 bases to trimming and J lost 6 bases, with 10 bases between them. Germline loops: CDR1 SGHTA, CDR2 FQGTGA. Written as DNA, the CDR3 is TGTGCCAGCAGCCGAGGGGGATCTGAAGCTTTCTTT. Amino acids: CASSRGGSEAFF.

This clonotype came up a few times. This chain links TRBV12-3 or TRBV12-4 with TRBJ2-7, with a tentative D call TRBD1 (5 bases). The CDR3 is made up of 15 amino acids. Trimming removed 3 bases from V and 2 bases from J, with 14 bases in between. The CDR3 protein is CASSFRTGSPYEQYF. For the CDR3, the DNA is TGTGCCAGCAGTTTTCGCACAGGCAGCCCCTACGAGCAGTACTTC.

The chain carries TRBV12-3 or TRBV12-4 and TRBJ1-6, with 9 bases identical to TRBD1. Germline trimming cut 6 bases from V and 8 bases from J; bases unmatched to any gene: 5. CDR3 length: 14 residues. This CDR3 is CASSPTGGHSPLHF. CDR3 DNA: TGTGCCAGCAGCCCGACAGGGGGACATTCACCCCTCCACTTT.

The chain employs TRBV20-1 and TRBJ2-5; no clear D. Trimming stripped 3 bases from V and 5 bases from J, with 10 bases between. This CDR3 is built from 12 residues. The germline V gene encodes CDR1 DFQATT and CDR2 SNEGSKA (reference sequence). CDR3 coding DNA: TGCAGTGCTAGCATGGAGTTGGAGACCCAGTACTTC. Amino acid sequence: CSASMELETQYF.

This rearrangement joins TRBV7-9 to TRBJ1-1; D is unresolved. The CDR3 runs 13 residues. Per the germline V gene, CDR1 is SEHNR and CDR2 is FQNEAQ (reference sequence). The V and J ends lost 7 bases and 1 base respectively, with 10 bases between them. CDR3 loop: CASNFLRNTEAFF. The CDR3 coding sequence is TGTGCCAGCAACTTCCTGAGGAACACTGAAGCTTTCTTT. The variable domain in full, completed from reference TRBV7-9 and TRBJ1-1, reads DTGVSQNPRHKITKRGQNVTFRCDPISEHNRLYWYRQTLGQGPEFLTYFQNEAQLEKSRLLSDRFSAERPKGSFSTLEIQRTEQGDSAMYLCASNFLRNTEAFFGQGTRLTVV.

Many counts were recorded for this clonotype. This sequence joins TRBV19 and TRBJ2-1; the D gene is possibly TRBD2 (5 bases). Trimming cost V 2 bases and J 4 bases, with 12 bases left between them. Per the germline V gene, CDR1 is LNHDA and CDR2 is SQIVND (reference sequence). The CDR3 runs to 15 residues. The CDR3 bases are TGTGCCAGTAGTATAATGGCAGGCGGGTACAATGAGCAGTTCTTC. It encodes CASSIMAGGYNEQFF.

This clonotype has only a few counts. The V call is TRBV7-9, the J call TRBJ2-3; 11 bases are shared with TRBD2. Germline CDR1 SEHNR, CDR2 FQNEAQ (reference sequence). The CDR3 covers 15 residues. With V trimmed by 8 bases and J by 3 bases, 7 bases remained unmatched. The CDR3 DNA reads TGTGCCAGCCGGGAGACTAGCGGGGTAACAGATACGCAGTATTTT. Translating it yields CASRETSGVTDTQYF.

The chain has TRBV20-1 and TRBJ1-1, with 8 bases that match TRBD1. The CDR3 covers 12 residues. Trimming at V came to 5 bases and at J to 3 bases, leaving 2 bases not matched to a gene. Germline V CDR1 and CDR2: DFQATT, SNEGSKA (reference sequence). This chain's CDR3 is CSAVQGDTEAFF. The CDR3 bases are TGCAGTGCTGTACAGGGGGACACTGAAGCTTTCTTT.

This clonotype was picked up a small number of times. The chain couples TRBV19 to TRBJ1-1; D unclear. With 1 base removed from V and 0 bases from J, the gap between germline ends came to 9 bases. Per the germline V gene, CDR1 is LNHDA and CDR2 is SQIVND (reference sequence). The CDR3 runs to 15 residues. CDR3 in DNA: TGTGCCAGTAGTATAGGAGGTAGAGTGAACACTGAAGCTTTCTTT. It yields the protein CASSIGGRVNTEAFF.

This clonotype was recorded a few times. The chain carries TRBV6-1 and TRBJ2-2; tentatively, D is TRBD2 (6 bases). Looked up from germline, CDR1 is MNHNS and CDR2 is SASEGT. The CDR3 totals 16 residues. The V end lost 6 bases, the J end lost 3 bases, and 17 bases lay between the germline ends. CDR3 amino acids: CASRPEEGAHTGELFF. DNA of the CDR3: TGTGCCAGCAGACCCGAGGAGGGTGCGCACACCGGGGAGCTGTTTTTT.

This rearrangement joins TRBV7-3 to TRBJ2-3; 10 nucleotides line up with TRBD1. The CDR3 extends over 14 amino acids. V was pared by 1 base and J by 5 bases, with 0 bases of the junction left unmatched. The germline CDR1 and CDR2 sequences are SGHTA and FQGTGA. CDR3 loop: CASSLRDRGDTQYF. The CDR3 nucleotides are TGTGCCAGCAGCTTAAGGGACAGGGGAGATACGCAGTATTTT.

The rearrangement uses TRBV11-2 and TRBJ2-3, with D possibly matching TRBD2 (7 bases). This CDR3 is 14 amino acids long. CDR1 SGHAT and CDR2 FQNNGV come from the germline V gene. The V end was cut by 5 bases, the J end by 4 bases, with 13 bases between. DNA of the CDR3: TGTGCCAGCAGCCCTACAGGGAGGGCAGATACGCAGTATTTT. It encodes CASSPTGRADTQYF.

This clonotype appeared many times. CDR3 in amino acids: CASSYPSGNSYEQYF. CDR3 in DNA: TGTGCCAGCAGTTACCCGAGCGGGAATTCCTACGAGCAGTACTTC. The chain uses TRBV6-6 and TRBJ2-7, with TRBD2 identical over 7 bases. Germline V lookup: CDR1 MNHNY, CDR2 SVGAGI (reference sequence). CDR3 length equals 15 residues. Trimming removed 2 bases from V and 1 base from J; junction bases left unmatched: 5.

The chain carries TRBV7-3 and TRBJ2-3; TRBD2 aligns across 9 bases. The germline V gene has CDR1 SGHTA and CDR2 FQGTGA. CDR3 length: 15 amino acids. With V trimmed by 4 bases and J by 3 bases, 5 bases remained unmatched. The chain's CDR3 is CASSSLAGRTDTQYF. Written as DNA, the CDR3 is TGTGCCAGCAGCTCGCTAGCGGGGAGGACAGATACGCAGTATTTT. The entire variable domain, with the rest obtained from reference TRBV7-3 and TRBJ2-3, is as follows: GAGVSQTPSNKVTEKGKYVELRCDPISGHTALYWYRQSLGQGPEFLIYFQGTGAADDSGLPNDRFFAVRPEGSVSTLKIQRTERGDSAVYLCASSSLAGRTDTQYFGPGTRLTVL.

The chain links TRBV7-2 to TRBJ2-1, with a weak D call TRBD1 (6 bases). CDR3 length: 13 amino acids. Trimming left V 3 bases short and J 5 bases short, with 8 bases between. Germline assignment: CDR1 SGHTA and CDR2 FQGNSA. The CDR3 protein is CASSFNRDNEQFF. The CDR3 coding sequence is TGTGCCAGCAGCTTCAACAGGGACAATGAGCAGTTCTTC.

This clonotype came up many times. CDR3 loop: CATQTTGTAYTGELFF. CDR3 nucleotide sequence: TGTGCTACTCAAACTACCGGGACAGCCTACACCGGGGAGCTGTTTTTT. The rearrangement uses TRBV12-5 and TRBJ2-2; 7 bases are shared with TRBD1. Trimming cost V 10 bases and J 3 bases; bases outside gene matches: 14. The CDR3 covers 16 residues. Germline lookup yields CDR1 LGHNT and CDR2 FRNRAP.

This clonotype was seen many times. The V gene is TRBV7-2, the J gene TRBJ2-3; D is unresolved. V lost 4 bases, J lost 5 bases, and 16 bases lay in between. Germline-derived CDR1 and CDR2 are SGHTA and FQGNSA. The CDR3 extends over 15 amino acids. The CDR3 bases are TGTGCCAGCAGCTCCACTCTAAATATAGGAGATACGCAGTATTTT. It translates to CASSSTLNIGDTQYF. The entire variable domain, with the rest obtained from reference TRBV7-2 and TRBJ2-3, is as follows: GAGVSQSPSNKVTEKGKDVELRCDPISGHTALYWYRQSLGQGLEFLIYFQGNSAPDKSGLPSDRFSAERTGGSVSTLTIQRTQQEDSAVYLCASSSTLNIGDTQYFGPGTRLTVL.

Here the CDR3 reads CASSVLSGEGTGELFF. CDR3 sequence (DNA): TGTGCCAGCAGCGTCCTCTCGGGGGAGGGCACCGGGGAGCTGTTTTTT. This chain uses TRBV9 with TRBJ2-2; TRBD2 matches at 7 bases. V lost 2 bases, J lost 4 bases, and 8 bases stayed unmatched. There are 16 residues in the CDR3. Per the germline V gene, CDR1 is SGDLS and CDR2 is YYNGEE.

The V call is TRBV12-3 or TRBV12-4, the J call TRBJ1-1; D is unclear. The CDR3 sequence is 15 residues long. Trimming removed 4 bases at V and 1 base at J, with 13 bases between. The CDR3 bases are TGTGCCAGCAGTTCCCAACAGCGGACGAACACTGAAGCTTTCTTT. Its protein product is CASSSQQRTNTEAFF.